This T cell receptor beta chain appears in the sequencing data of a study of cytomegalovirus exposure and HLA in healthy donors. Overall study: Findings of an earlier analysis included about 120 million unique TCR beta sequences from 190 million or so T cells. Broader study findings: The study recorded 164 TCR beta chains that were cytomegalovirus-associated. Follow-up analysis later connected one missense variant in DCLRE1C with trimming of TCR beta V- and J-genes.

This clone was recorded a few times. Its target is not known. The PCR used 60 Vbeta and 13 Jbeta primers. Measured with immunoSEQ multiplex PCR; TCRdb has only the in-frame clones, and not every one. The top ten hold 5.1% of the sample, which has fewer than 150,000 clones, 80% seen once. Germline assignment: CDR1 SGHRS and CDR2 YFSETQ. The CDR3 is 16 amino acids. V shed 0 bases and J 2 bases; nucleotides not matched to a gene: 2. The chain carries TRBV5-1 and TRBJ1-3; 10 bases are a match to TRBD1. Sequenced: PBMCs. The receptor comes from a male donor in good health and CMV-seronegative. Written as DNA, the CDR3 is TGCGCCAGCAGCTTGGGACAGGGGGCGCCTGGAAACACCATATATTTT. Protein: CASSLGQGAPGNTIYF.